The T cell receptor (beta chain) under discussion was sequenced for a study of T-cell memory formation after mild COVID-19. Study-level findings and limits: A subset of responding clones appeared in pre-infection memory, suggesting cross-reactive memory joined.

About this clonotype itself: Its target is not known.

CDR1 and CDR2 from the germline V gene are DFQATT and SNEGSKA (reference sequence). This CDR3 has 15 residues. V shed 6 bases, J shed 5 bases, and the junction held 13 bases outside the gene matches. TCRdb redid the calling of the 5' RACE reads with MiXCR, one entry per CDR3 protein. Of around 250,000 distinct CDR3 sequences in the sample, approximately 10% are singletons; the top ten hold around 20%. This sequence joins TRBV20-1 and TRBJ1-1, with 9 positions matching TRBD1. Material: PBMCs or a T cell subset sorted from them (not recorded which). The clonotype was recovered from a man younger than 35 who had mild COVID-19 (a few samples of this study predate the infection). Cell type and time point are not known. The CDR3, as DNA: TGCAGTGCACTACCCCCGGGACAGGGAAGGACTGAAGCTTTCTTT. Translation gives CSALPPGQGRTEAFF.